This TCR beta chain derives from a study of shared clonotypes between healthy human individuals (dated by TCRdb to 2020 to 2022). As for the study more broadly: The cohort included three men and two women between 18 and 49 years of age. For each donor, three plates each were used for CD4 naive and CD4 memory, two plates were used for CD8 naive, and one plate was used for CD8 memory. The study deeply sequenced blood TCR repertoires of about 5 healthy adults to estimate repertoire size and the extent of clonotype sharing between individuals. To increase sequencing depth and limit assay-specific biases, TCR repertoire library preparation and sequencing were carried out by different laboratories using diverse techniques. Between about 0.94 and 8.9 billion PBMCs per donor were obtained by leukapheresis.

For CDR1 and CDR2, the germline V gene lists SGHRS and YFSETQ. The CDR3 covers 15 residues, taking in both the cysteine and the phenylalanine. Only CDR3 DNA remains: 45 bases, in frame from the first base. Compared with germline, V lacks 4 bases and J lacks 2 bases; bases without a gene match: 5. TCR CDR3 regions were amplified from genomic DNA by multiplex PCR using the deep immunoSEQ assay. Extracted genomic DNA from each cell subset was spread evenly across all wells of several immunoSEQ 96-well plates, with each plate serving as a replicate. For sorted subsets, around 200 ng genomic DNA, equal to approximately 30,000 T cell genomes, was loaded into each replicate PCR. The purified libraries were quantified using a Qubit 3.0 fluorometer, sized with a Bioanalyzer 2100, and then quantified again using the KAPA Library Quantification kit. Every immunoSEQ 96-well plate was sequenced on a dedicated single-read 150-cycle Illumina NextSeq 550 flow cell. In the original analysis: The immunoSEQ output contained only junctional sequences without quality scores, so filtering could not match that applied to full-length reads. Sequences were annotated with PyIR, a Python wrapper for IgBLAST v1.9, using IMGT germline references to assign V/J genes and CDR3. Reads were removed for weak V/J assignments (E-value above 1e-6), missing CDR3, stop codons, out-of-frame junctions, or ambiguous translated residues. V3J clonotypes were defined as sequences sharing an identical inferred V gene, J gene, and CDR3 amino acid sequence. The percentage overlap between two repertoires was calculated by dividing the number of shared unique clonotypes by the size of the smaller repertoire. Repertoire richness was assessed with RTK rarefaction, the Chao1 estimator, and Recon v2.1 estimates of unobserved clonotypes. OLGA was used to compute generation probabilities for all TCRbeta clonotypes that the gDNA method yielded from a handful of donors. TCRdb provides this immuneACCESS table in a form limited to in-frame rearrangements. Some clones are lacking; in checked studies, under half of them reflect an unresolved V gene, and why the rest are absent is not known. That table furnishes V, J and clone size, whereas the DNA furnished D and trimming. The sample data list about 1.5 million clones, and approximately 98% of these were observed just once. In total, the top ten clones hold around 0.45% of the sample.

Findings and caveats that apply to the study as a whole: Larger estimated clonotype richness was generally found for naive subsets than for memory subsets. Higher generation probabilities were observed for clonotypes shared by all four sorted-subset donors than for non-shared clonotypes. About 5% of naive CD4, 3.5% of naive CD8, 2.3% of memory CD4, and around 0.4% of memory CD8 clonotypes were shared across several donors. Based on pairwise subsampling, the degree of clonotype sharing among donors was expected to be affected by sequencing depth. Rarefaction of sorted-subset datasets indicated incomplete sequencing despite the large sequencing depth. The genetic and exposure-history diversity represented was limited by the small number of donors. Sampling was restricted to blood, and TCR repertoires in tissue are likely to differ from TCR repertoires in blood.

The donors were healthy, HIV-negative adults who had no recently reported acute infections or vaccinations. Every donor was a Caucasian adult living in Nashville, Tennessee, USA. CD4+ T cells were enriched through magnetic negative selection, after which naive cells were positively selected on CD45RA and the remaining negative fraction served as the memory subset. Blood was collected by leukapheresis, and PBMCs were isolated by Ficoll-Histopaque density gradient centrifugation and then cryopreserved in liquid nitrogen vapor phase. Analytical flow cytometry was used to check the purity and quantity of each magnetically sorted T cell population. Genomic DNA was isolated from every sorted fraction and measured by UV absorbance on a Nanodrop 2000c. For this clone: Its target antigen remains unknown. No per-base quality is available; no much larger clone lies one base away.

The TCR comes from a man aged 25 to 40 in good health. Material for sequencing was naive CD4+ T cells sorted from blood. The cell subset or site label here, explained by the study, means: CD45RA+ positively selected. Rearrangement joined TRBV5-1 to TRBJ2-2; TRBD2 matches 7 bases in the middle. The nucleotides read TGCGCCAGCAGCCGGTCGGGGGGAAACACCGGGGAGCTGTTTTTT. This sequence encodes CASSRSGGNTGELFF.